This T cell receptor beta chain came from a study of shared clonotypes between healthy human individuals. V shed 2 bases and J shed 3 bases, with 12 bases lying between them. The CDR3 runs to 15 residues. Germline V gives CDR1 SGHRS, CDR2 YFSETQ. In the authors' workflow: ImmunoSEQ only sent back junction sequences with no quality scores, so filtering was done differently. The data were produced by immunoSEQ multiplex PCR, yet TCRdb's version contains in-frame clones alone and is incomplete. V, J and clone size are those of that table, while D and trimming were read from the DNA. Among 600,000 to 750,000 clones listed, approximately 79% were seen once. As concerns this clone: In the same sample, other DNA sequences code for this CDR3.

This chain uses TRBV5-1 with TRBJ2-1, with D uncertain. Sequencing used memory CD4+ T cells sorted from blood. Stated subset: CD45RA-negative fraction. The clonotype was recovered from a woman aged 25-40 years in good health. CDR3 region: CASSFSSSGYNEQFF. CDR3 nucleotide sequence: TGCGCCAGCAGCTTCTCCTCGTCGGGCTACAATGAGCAGTTCTTC.